The 29 T cell receptor beta chains presented below share a single source sample, sequenced in a study of CD8 T cells in Susac syndrome. Reverse transcription used about 0.5 to 1 ug RNA and random hexamers. TCRdb used MiXCR to reprocess the immunoSEQ multiplex PCR reads, holding one entry per CDR3 protein. The data contain 400,000 to 550,000 distinct CDR3 sequences, more than 80% of them singletons. Source material: CD8+ T cells from PBMCs. Receptors were obtained from a human donor with multiple sclerosis.

The J gene is TRBJ2-5, the V gene TRBV7-7; TRBD1 agrees at 7 bases. The V and J ends lost 5 bases and 2 bases, in that order; junction bases with no gene match: 5. CDR1 SSHAT and CDR2 FNYEAQ come from the germline V gene (reference sequence). This CDR3 spans 14 amino acids. The CDR3 reads CASSPDRVQETQYF. As DNA, the CDR3 is TGTGCCAGCAGCCCCGACAGGGTTCAAGAGACCCAGTACTTC.

The J gene is TRBJ2-3, the V gene TRBV27; TRBD2 matches 14 bases. The CDR3 is made up of 19 amino acids. The V and J ends lost 5 bases and 3 bases, in that order; junction bases with no gene match: 13. Germline V gives CDR1 MNHEY, CDR2 SMNVEV (reference sequence). The CDR3, as DNA: TGTGCCAGCAGTGAGACCCCAGGACTAGCGGGGGGAGTAACAGATACGCAGTATTTT. Protein product: CASSETPGLAGGVTDTQYF.

The V and J genes are TRBV4-1 and TRBJ2-5; 11 nucleotides line up with TRBD2. The trim removed 4 bases at V and 3 bases at J, leaving 1 base unmatched. The CDR3 is 14 residues long. CDR1 and CDR2 from the germline V gene are MGHRA and YSYEKL. CDR3 DNA: TGCGCCAGCAGCCTGACTAGCGGGAAAGAGACCCAGTACTTC. Its protein is CASSLTSGKETQYF.

The chain couples TRBV7-2 to TRBJ2-2; D may be TRBD2 (6 bases). CDR1 is SGHTA and CDR2 is FQGNSA in the germline V gene. CDR3 length: 14 amino acids. V was cut by 4 bases and J by 5 bases, with 11 bases left in between. CDR3 bases: TGTGCCAGCAGCTGGGCGGGGCGGACCGGGGAGCTGTTTTTT. Protein product: CASSWAGRTGELFF. The full variable domain, completed using reference TRBV7-2 and TRBJ2-2, is GAGVSQSPSNKVTEKGKDVELRCDPISGHTALYWYRQSLGQGLEFLIYFQGNSAPDKSGLPSDRFSAERTGGSVSTLTIQRTQQEDSAVYLCASSWAGRTGELFFGEGSRLTVL.

The chain couples TRBV3-1 to TRBJ1-2; 8 bases agree with TRBD1. CDR1 and CDR2 from the germline V gene are LGHDT and YNNKEL (reference sequence). Losses at the gene ends were 4 bases for V and 4 bases for J; bases not matched to a gene: 5. This CDR3 region has 14 residues. This chain's CDR3 is CASSPSQGAYGYTF. In DNA, the CDR3 is TGTGCCAGCAGCCCTTCCCAGGGGGCCTATGGCTACACCTTC. Full variable domain (rest looked up from reference TRBV3-1 and TRBJ1-2): DTAVSQTPKYLVTQMGNDKSIKCEQNLGHDTMYWYKQDSKKFLKIMFSYNNKELIINETVPNRFSPKSPDKAHLNLHINSLELGDSAVYFCASSPSQGAYGYTFGSGTRLTVV.

The V gene is TRBV4-1, the J gene TRBJ1-1, with a weak D call TRBD1 (5 bases). CDR3 length equals 13 residues. V lost 7 bases and J lost 0, with 9 bases in between. From germline, CDR1 is MGHRA and CDR2 YSYEKL. DNA for the CDR3: TGCGCCAGCACTCAGGGAGTGAACACTGAAGCTTTCTTT. This gives the protein CASTQGVNTEAFF.

The J gene is TRBJ2-3, the V gene TRBV20-1; 7 bases fit TRBD1. The CDR3 is 14 amino acids. CDR1 and CDR2 from the germline V gene are DFQATT and SNEGSKA (reference sequence). The CDR3 nucleotides are TGCAGCATAACAGGGGATGAGAGCACAGATACGCAGTATTTT. It encodes CSITGDESTDTQYF.

This chain links TRBV2 with TRBJ2-7; D uncertain. The CDR3 spans 12 residues. Per germline, CDR1 SNHLY and CDR2 FYNNEI. Trimming shortened V by 10 bases and J by 6 bases, and 16 bases separated the two germline ends. The CDR3, as DNA: TGTGCCACCCAAGGTATTAGGTCCGAGCAGTACTTC. It is translated as CATQGIRSEQYF.

This sequence joins TRBV2 and TRBJ2-1, with 13 bases matching TRBD2. With 10 bases clipped from V and 5 bases from J, the junction kept 5 bases outside the gene matches. The CDR3 runs to 14 residues. Per germline, CDR1 SNHLY and CDR2 FYNNEI. CDR3 sequence reads: CAIGTSGTNNEQFF. The CDR3 DNA follows: TGTGCCATCGGGACTAGCGGGACCAACAATGAGCAGTTCTTC.

This rearrangement joins TRBV11-2 to TRBJ1-2; D is perhaps TRBD1 (6 bases). Looked up from germline, CDR1 is SGHAT and CDR2 is FQNNGV. V was clipped by 0 bases and J by 8 bases, with 19 bases between them. This CDR3 is 16 amino acids long. CDR3: CASSLDSRGSQEGYTF. The CDR3 DNA is TGTGCCAGCAGCTTAGATTCAAGGGGGTCTCAGGAAGGCTACACCTTC.

As DNA, the CDR3 is TGTGCCAGCAGCTTAGATTGGTCCCCGGAGGAGATCTTTGGAAACACCATATATTTT. Translating it yields CASSLDWSPEEIFGNTIYF. V usage is TRBV7-9 and J usage is TRBJ1-3; D gene unclear. Germline assignment: CDR1 SEHNR and CDR2 FQNEAQ (reference sequence). The CDR3 has 19 amino acids. Trimming stripped 1 base from V and 3 bases from J, with 22 bases between.

This chain uses TRBV28 with TRBJ2-3, with 8 bases matching TRBD2. CDR1 is MDHEN and CDR2 is SYDVKM in the germline V gene. V lost 6 bases, J lost 5 bases, and 7 bases stayed unmatched. This CDR3 spans 14 amino acids. CDR3 region: CASRREVAGDTQYF. CDR3 nucleotides: TGTGCCAGCAGGCGGGAGGTAGCGGGAGATACGCAGTATTTT.

J is TRBJ1-1 and V is TRBV25-1; no definite D call. The CDR3 sequence is 11 residues long. V gave up 0 bases and J gave up 8 bases, with 4 bases separating them. Germline V lookup: CDR1 MGHDK, CDR2 SYGVNS. The CDR3 bases are TGTGCCAGCAGTGAATATATGGAAGCTTTCTTT. Translated, it gives CASSEYMEAFF. Using reference TRBV25-1 and TRBJ1-1 for the parts outside the CDR3, the full variable domain is EADIYQTPRYLVIGTGKKITLECSQTMGHDKMYWYQQDPGMELHLIHYSYGVNSTEKGDLSSESTVSRIRTEHFPLTLESARPSHTSQYLCASSEYMEAFFGQGTRLTVV.

The chain links TRBV20-1 to TRBJ2-3, with D unclear. CDR3 length: 11 residues. V was clipped by 0 bases and J by 7 bases, with 5 bases between them. In germline, CDR1 is DFQATT, CDR2 SNEGSKA (reference sequence). This CDR3 reads CSARDSYTQYF. The CDR3, as DNA: TGCAGTGCTAGAGATTCTTATACGCAGTATTTT.

The V call is TRBV23-1, the J call TRBJ2-6, with D perhaps assigned TRBD1 or TRBD2 (5 bases each). TRBV23-1 belongs to the ORF category, with a function that is uncertain. The CDR3 has 18 amino acids. Trimming took 11 bases from V and 0 from J, leaving 23 bases between them. The CDR3, as DNA: TGCGCCCACGCCCCGAGGGACCAGGCCAACTCTGGGGCCAACGTCCTGACTTTC. It specifies CAHAPRDQANSGANVLTF.

The table lists this clonotype with a count of one. This chain connects TRBV11-2 to TRBJ2-3; 7 nucleotides line up with TRBD2. The CDR3 consists of 17 residues. V was pared by 4 bases and J by 3 bases, with 13 bases of the junction left unmatched. CDR1 is SGHAT, CDR2 FQNNGV, per germline. The CDR3 is CASSSPFEGGRTDTQYF. DNA for the CDR3: TGTGCCAGCAGCTCCCCCTTTGAGGGAGGGAGGACAGATACGCAGTATTTT.

DNA for the CDR3: TGTGCCAGCTCTCCGGGACAAGAATACGAGCAGTACTTC. This encodes CASSPGQEYEQYF. The rearrangement joins TRBV19 to TRBJ2-7; the D gene is possibly TRBD1 (6 bases). In germline, CDR1 is LNHDA, CDR2 SQIVND (reference sequence). The CDR3 length is 13 residues. V was shortened by 9 bases and J by 4 bases, with 16 bases between the two germline ends.

V and J are TRBV2 and TRBJ2-7; D not certain. This CDR3 has 14 residues. The V gene lost 4 bases and the J gene lost 2 bases, with 12 bases spanning the gap. Germline lookup yields CDR1 SNHLY and CDR2 FYNNEI. The CDR3, as DNA: TGTGCCAGCAGTGGTCCCTCCAGGCCCTACGAGCAGTACTTC. As protein: CASSGPSRPYEQYF.

The J gene is TRBJ1-2, the V gene TRBV27; D might be TRBD1 (5 bases). Trimming shortened V by 5 bases and J by 4 bases, and 11 bases separated the two germline ends. The germline CDR1 and CDR2 sequences are MNHEY and SMNVEV (reference sequence). CDR3 size: 13 residues. The CDR3 nucleotides read TGTGCCAGCAGTGCCAGGGCCCGCTATGGCTACACCTTC. Amino acids: CASSARARYGYTF.

The chain employs TRBV4-1 and TRBJ2-3; no clear D gene. V dropped 2 bases and J dropped 0 bases, with 6 bases sitting between them. Germline V CDR1 and CDR2: MGHRA, YSYEKL. This CDR3 region has 14 residues. In DNA form, the CDR3 reads TGCGCCAGCAGCCAAACCCTTAGCACAGATACGCAGTATTTT. Amino acids: CASSQTLSTDTQYF.

The chain employs TRBV29-1 and TRBJ2-1; tentative D call: TRBD1 (5 bases). The CDR3 is 16 amino acids. V lost 0 bases, J lost 4 bases, and 16 bases lay in between. Germline V gene data show CDR1 as SQVTM and CDR2 as ANQGSEA. CDR3 region: CSVEEVQDTPYNEQFF. Here the CDR3 DNA reads TGCAGCGTTGAAGAGGTCCAGGACACACCTTACAATGAGCAGTTCTTC.

The chain is built from TRBV4-1 and TRBJ2-7; 7 bases map to TRBD1. This CDR3 has 15 residues. Trimming removed 0 bases from V and 6 bases from J; junction bases left unmatched: 8. From germline, CDR1 is MGHRA and CDR2 YSYEKL. The CDR3 loop is CASSQDERTGSEQYF. DNA of the CDR3: TGCGCCAGCAGCCAAGATGAGAGGACAGGCTCCGAGCAGTACTTC.

The J gene is TRBJ1-1, the V gene TRBV29-1; D not certain. The CDR3 consists of 13 residues. The V and J ends lost 4 bases and 7 bases respectively, with 16 bases between them. Germline V gene data show CDR1 as SQVTM and CDR2 as ANQGSEA. The CDR3 reads CSVVDFGRHEAFF. CDR3 nucleotides: TGCAGCGTTGTAGACTTTGGACGCCATGAAGCTTTCTTT.

This clonotype was counted a single time. The V call is TRBV4-1, the J call TRBJ2-2; 10 nucleotides agree with TRBD2. The CDR3 contains 20 residues. The V gene's germline CDR1 is MGHRA and CDR2 YSYEKL. Trimming took 6 bases from V and 0 from J; bases not matched to a gene: 16. In DNA form, the CDR3 reads TGCGCCAGCAGACGAAGTTTCGCTAGCGGGAGCGATTCGAACACCGGGGAGCTGTTTTTT. The encoded protein is CASRRSFASGSDSNTGELFF.

The chain has TRBV27 and TRBJ1-2; TRBD1 might be the D (6 bases). Germline V gene sequence: CDR1 MNHEY, CDR2 SMNVEV (reference sequence). V dropped 2 bases and J dropped 2 bases, with 15 bases sitting between them. The CDR3 runs 16 residues. The chain's CDR3 is CASSLTQGTKNYGYTF. For the CDR3, the DNA is TGTGCCAGCAGTTTAACCCAGGGGACGAAAAACTATGGCTACACCTTC.

V usage is TRBV29-1 and J usage is TRBJ1-2, with TRBD1 as a possible D gene (6 bases). The CDR3 has 12 residues. Trimming took 3 bases from V and 11 from J, leaving 16 bases between them. CDR1 and CDR2 from the germline V gene are SQVTM and ANQGSEA. The CDR3 is CSVDGVEQGYTF. The CDR3 bases are TGCAGCGTTGACGGTGTAGAACAGGGATACACCTTC.

A single count supports this clonotype. The rearrangement links TRBV15 to TRBJ1-6; D gene ambiguous. CDR1 LNHNV and CDR2 YYDKDF come from the germline V gene (reference sequence). The V gene lost 1 base and the J gene lost 10 bases, with 11 bases spanning the gap. This CDR3 is built from 14 residues. In nucleotides, the CDR3 is TGTGCCACCAGCAGAGGAACTGGAGCCTCACCCCTCCACTTT. Encoded protein: CATSRGTGASPLHF.

The CDR3 loop reads CSARGLERDTAHEQFF. In DNA form, the CDR3 reads TGCAGTGCTAGGGGCCTGGAGCGGGATACCGCCCACGAGCAGTTCTTC. The chain links TRBV20-1 to TRBJ2-1; TRBD2 aligns across 7 bases. V gave up 3 bases and J gave up 10 bases; unmatched junction bases: 18. The CDR3 is made up of 16 amino acids. The germline V gene has CDR1 DFQATT and CDR2 SNEGSKA (reference sequence).

The rearrangement uses TRBV20-1 and TRBJ2-7, with 14 bases lining up with TRBD2. V gave up 4 bases and J gave up 3 bases; unmatched junction bases: 5. Germline values: CDR1 DFQATT, CDR2 SNEGSKA (reference sequence). This CDR3 is built from 15 residues. The CDR3 loop is CSAKGLAGDYYEQYF. The CDR3 DNA reads as TGCAGTGCTAAGGGACTAGCGGGGGATTACTACGAGCAGTACTTC.